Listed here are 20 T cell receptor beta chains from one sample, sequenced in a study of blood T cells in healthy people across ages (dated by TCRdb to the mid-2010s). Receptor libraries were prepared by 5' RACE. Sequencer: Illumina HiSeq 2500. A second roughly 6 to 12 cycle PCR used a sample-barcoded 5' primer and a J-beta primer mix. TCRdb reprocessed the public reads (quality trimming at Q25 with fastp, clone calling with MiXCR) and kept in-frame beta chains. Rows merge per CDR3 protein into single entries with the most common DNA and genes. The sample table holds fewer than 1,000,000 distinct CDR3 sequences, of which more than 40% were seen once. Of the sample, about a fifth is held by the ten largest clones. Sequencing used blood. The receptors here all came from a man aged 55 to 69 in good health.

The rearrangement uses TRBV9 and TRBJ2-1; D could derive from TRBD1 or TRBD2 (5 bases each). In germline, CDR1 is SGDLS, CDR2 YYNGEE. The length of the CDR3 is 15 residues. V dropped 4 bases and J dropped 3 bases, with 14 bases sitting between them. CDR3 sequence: CASSYRDLGYNEQFF. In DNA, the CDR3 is TGTGCCAGCAGCTACCGGGACCTCGGCTACAATGAGCAGTTCTTC.

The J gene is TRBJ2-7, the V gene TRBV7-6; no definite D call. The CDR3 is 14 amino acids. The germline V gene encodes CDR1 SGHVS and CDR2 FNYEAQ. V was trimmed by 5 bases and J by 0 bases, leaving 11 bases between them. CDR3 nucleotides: TGTGCCAGCAGCGTACCGCCCCTCTCCTACGAGCAGTACTTC. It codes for CASSVPPLSYEQYF.

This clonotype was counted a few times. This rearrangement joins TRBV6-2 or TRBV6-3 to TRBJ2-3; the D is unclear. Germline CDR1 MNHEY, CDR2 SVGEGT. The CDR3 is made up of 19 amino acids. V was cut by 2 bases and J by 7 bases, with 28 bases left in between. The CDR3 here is CASSYKSGSKTTLEYTQYF. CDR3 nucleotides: TGTGCCAGCAGTTACAAGAGTGGGTCAAAGACGACCCTGGAGTATACGCAGTATTTT.

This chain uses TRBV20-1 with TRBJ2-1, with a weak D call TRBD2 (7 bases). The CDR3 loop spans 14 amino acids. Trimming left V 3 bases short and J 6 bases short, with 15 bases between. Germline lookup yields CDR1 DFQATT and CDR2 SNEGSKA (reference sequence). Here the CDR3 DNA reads TGCAGTGCTAGTCGGGGGGCAGGGCTCAATGAGCAGTTCTTC. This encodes CSASRGAGLNEQFF.

Here the CDR3 DNA reads TGTGCCAGCCACGGGAGCTCTGGGGCCAACGTCCTGACTTTC. This translates into CASHGSSGANVLTF. V gene TRBV2 combines with J gene TRBJ2-6, with D possibly matching TRBD2 (6 bases). The CDR3 loop spans 14 amino acids. The V gene lost 8 bases and the J gene lost 0 bases, with 8 bases spanning the gap. Germline lookup yields CDR1 SNHLY and CDR2 FYNNEI.

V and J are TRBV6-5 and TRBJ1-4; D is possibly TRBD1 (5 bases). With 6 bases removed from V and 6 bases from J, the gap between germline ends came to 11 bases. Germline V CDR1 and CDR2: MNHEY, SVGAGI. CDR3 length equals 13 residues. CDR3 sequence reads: CASRTGTYEKLFF. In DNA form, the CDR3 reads TGTGCCAGCAGAACGGGGACTTATGAAAAACTGTTTTTT.

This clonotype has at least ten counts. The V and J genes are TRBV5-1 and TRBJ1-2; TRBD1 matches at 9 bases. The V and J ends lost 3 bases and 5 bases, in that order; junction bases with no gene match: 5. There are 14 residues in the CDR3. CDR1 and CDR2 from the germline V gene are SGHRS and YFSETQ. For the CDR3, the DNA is TGCGCCAGCAGCTCGGGGACAGGGCCTTATGGCTACACCTTC. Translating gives CASSSGTGPYGYTF.

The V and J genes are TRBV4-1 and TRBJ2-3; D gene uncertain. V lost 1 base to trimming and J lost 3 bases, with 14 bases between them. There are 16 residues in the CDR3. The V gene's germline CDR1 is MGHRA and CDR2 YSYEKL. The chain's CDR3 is CASSQGSPTTTDTQYF. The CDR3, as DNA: TGCGCCAGCAGCCAAGGGTCCCCTACTACAACAGATACGCAGTATTTT.

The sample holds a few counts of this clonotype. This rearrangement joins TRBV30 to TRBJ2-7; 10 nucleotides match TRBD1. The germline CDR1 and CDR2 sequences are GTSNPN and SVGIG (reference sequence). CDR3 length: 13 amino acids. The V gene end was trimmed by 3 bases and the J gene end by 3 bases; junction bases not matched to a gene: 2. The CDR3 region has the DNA TGTGCCTGGAGGACAGGGGGCGACTACGAGCAGTACTTC. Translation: CAWRTGGDYEQYF.

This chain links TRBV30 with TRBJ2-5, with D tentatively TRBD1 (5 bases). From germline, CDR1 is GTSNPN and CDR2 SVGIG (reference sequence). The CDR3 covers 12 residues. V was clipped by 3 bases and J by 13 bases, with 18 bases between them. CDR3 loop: CAWSARARAVYF. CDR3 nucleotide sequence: TGTGCCTGGAGCGCACGGGCCAGGGCAGTGTACTTC. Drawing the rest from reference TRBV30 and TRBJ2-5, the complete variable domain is SQTIHQWPATLVQPVGSPLSLECTVEGTSNPNLYWYRQAAGRGLQLLFYSVGIGQISSEVPQNLSASRPQDRQFILSSKKLLLSDSGFYLCAWSARARAVYFGPGTRLLVL.

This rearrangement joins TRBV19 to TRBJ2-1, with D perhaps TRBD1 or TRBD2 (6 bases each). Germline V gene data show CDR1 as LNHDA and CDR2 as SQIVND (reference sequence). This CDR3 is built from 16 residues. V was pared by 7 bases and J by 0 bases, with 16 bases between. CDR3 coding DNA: TGTGCCAGTAATAAGGGGGGCGGAAGCTCCTACAATGAGCAGTTCTTC. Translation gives CASNKGGGSSYNEQFF.

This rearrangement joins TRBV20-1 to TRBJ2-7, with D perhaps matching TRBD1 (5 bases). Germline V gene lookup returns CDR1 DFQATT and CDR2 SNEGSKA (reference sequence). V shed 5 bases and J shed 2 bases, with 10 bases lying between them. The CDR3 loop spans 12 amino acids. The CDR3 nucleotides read TGCAGTGCTGATAGGGGCCCCTACGAGCAGTACTTC. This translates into CSADRGPYEQYF.

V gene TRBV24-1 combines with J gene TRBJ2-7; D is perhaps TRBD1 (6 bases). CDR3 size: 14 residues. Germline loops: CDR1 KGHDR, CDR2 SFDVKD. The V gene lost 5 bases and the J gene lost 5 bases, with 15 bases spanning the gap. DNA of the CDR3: TGTGCCACCAGTGCTGTGTCGGACAGCAACGAGCAGTACTTC. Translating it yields CATSAVSDSNEQYF.

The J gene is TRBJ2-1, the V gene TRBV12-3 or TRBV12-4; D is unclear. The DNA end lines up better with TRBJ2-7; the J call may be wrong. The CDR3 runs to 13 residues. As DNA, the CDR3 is TGTGCCAGCAGTCCTACAGATTACAATGAGCAGTACTTC. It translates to CASSPTDYNEQYF.

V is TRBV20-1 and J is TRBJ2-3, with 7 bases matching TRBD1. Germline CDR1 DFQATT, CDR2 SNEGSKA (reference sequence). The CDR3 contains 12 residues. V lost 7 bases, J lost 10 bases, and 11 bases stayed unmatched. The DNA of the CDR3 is TGCAGTGGAGACAGGGAGAAGAAAGCGCAGTATTTT. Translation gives CSGDREKKAQYF.

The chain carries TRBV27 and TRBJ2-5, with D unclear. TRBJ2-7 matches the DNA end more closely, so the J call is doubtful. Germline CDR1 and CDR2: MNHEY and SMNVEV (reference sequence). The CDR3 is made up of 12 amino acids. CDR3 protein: CASSSPGSEQYF. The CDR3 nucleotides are TGTGCCAGCAGCTCTCCAGGCTCCGAGCAGTACTTC.

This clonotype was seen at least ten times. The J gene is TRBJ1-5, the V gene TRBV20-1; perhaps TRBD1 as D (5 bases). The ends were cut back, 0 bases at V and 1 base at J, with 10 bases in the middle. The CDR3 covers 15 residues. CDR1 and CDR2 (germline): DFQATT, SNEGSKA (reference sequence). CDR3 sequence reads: CSARDLRDSNQPQHF. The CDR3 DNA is TGCAGTGCTAGAGACCTCCGGGACAGCAATCAGCCCCAGCATTTT.

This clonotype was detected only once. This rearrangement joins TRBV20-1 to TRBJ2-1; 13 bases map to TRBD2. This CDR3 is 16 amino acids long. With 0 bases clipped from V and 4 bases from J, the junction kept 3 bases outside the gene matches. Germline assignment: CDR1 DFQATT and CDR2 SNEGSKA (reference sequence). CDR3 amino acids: CSARDWTSGRYNEQFF. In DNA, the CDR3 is TGCAGTGCTAGAGATTGGACTAGCGGGAGATACAATGAGCAGTTCTTC.

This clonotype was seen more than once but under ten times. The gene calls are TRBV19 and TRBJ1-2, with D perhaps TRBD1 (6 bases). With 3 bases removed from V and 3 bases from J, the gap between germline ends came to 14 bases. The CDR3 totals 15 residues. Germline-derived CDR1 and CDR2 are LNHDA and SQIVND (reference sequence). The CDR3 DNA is TGTGCCAGTAGTATTGCCGGGGGCGCGGACTATGGCTACACCTTC. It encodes CASSIAGGADYGYTF.

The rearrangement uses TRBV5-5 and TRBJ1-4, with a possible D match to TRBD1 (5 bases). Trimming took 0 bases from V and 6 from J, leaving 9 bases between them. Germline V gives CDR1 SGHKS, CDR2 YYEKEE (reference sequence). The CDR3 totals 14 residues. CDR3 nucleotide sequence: TGTGCCAGCAGCTTGGTTGGGGGGGATGAAAAACTGTTTTTT. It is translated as CASSLVGGDEKLFF.